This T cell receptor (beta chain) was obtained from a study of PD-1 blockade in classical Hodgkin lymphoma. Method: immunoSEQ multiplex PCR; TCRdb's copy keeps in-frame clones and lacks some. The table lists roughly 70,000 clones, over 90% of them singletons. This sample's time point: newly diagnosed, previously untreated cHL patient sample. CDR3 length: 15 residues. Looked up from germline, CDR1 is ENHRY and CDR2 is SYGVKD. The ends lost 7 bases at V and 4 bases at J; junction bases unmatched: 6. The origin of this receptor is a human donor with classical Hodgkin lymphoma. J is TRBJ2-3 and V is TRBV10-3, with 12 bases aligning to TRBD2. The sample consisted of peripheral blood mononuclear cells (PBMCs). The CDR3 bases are TGTGCCATCACCCGACTAGCGGGAGCCGCAGATACGCAGTATTTT. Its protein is CAITRLAGAADTQYF.